A selection of T cell receptor beta chains follows, all from one sample in a study of radiation and T cells in renal cell carcinoma. Repertoires were generated with immunoSEQ multiplex PCR, while TCRdb's copy carries only in-frame clones and drops some. The sample yields about 95,000 clones, 86% seen once. The source material was blood, sampled from a patient whose treatment included radiotherapy and nephrectomy. The receptors shown here come from a man aged 50 or older with renal cell carcinoma. Each CDR3 is given with its conserved first and last residue. Fields, in order: D gene, V gene, clone size, J gene, CDR3 DNA, CDR3 protein. The D gene is left open where the match is weak. Only some rows state a clone size, as once, few, many or a class for expanded clones.

>NA|TRBV7-2|NA|TRBJ1-2
TGTGCCAGCTCGAAAGGGCCGGGGGAGGTCTATGGCTACACCTTC
CASSKGPGEVYGYTF
>TRBD1|TRBV4-3|NA|TRBJ1-2
TGCGCCAGCAGCCAATCCAGGGGGAACTATGGCTACACCTTC
CASSQSRGNYGYTF
>TRBD1|TRBV6-5|NA|TRBJ1-4
TGTGCCAGCAGTGTGGGACAGGGAAACGAAAAACTGTTTTTT
CASSVGQGNEKLFF
>NA|TRBV21-1|NA|TRBJ2-4
TGTGCCACCATTCGACGGGACCAAAAAAACATTCAGTACTTC
CATIRRDQKNIQYF
>NA|TRBV7-8|NA|TRBJ2-1
TGTGCCAGCAGCTTAGGCCGGGGGCCGGGTGGTGAGCAGTTCTTC
CASSLGRGPGGEQFF
>NA|TRBV7-9|NA|TRBJ2-7
TGTGCCAGCAGCCTCGGACAGCTCGAGCAGTACTTC
CASSLGQLEQYF
>NA|TRBV7-2|NA|TRBJ1-4
TGTGCCAGCAGCTTAGTTTGGGTGCGGGCAAAGGAAAAACTGTTTTTT
CASSLVWVRAKEKLFF
>NA|TRBV27|NA|TRBJ1-2
TGTGCCAGCAGTTTATCAGGGGTAGGACGGGCTAACTATGGCTACACCTTC
CASSLSGVGRANYGYTF
>NA|TRBV7-9|NA|TRBJ1-3
TGTGCCAGCAGCCGTCCGGGAAACACCATATATTTT
CASSRPGNTIYF
>NA|TRBV4-2|NA|TRBJ2-7
TGTGCCAGCAGCCAAGGAGGTCCCGGGGACACCACCGGTTACGAGCAGTACTTC
CASSQGGPGDTTGYEQYF
>TRBD1|TRBV30|NA|TRBJ2-3
TGTGCCTGGAGCCGGGACAGGGGGTCAGATACGCAGTATTTT
CAWSRDRGSDTQYF
>NA|TRBV7-2|NA|TRBJ2-7
TGTGCCAGCAGCTTTAGTGGAACCTACGAGCAGTACTTC
CASSFSGTYEQYF
>TRBD2|TRBV7-8|NA|TRBJ2-1
TGTGCCAGCAGCTTAGGGGGACTAGCGGGGAATGAGCAGTTCTTC
CASSLGGLAGNEQFF
>TRBD2|TRBV2|NA|TRBJ2-5
TGTGCCAGCAGCACTCAGGGAGGGCAAGAGACCCAGTACTTC
CASSTQGGQETQYF
>NA|TRBV7-9|NA|TRBJ1-2
TGTGCCAGCAGCTTGGAGACAGGTCATGGCTACACCTTC
CASSLETGHGYTF
>NA|TRBV19|NA|TRBJ2-2
TGTGCCAGTAGTATAGCAGGGAACACCGGGGAGCTGTTTTTT
CASSIAGNTGELFF
>NA|TRBV14|NA|TRBJ2-7
TGTGCCAGCAGCCTTTGGACATCCGGCGTCCATTACGAGCAGTACTTC
CASSLWTSGVHYEQYF
>TRBD1|TRBV19|NA|TRBJ2-7
TGTGCCAGTAGTATAATCTGGACAGGCTATTCCTACGAGCAGTACTTC
CASSIIWTGYSYEQYF
>TRBD1|TRBV6-5|NA|TRBJ2-7
TGTGCCAGCAGTATGACAGGGGCCCACGAGCAGTACTTC
CASSMTGAHEQYF
>NA|TRBV5-1|NA|TRBJ2-7
TGCGCCAGCAGCCCCGGGGTCTTGAACTACGAGCAGTACTTC
CASSPGVLNYEQYF
>TRBD2|TRBV6-5|NA|TRBJ2-7
TGTGCCAGCAGTTACGCTAGCGGGGGTGACTACTACGAGCAGTACTTC
CASSYASGGDYYEQYF
>NA|TRBV7-3|NA|TRBJ2-1
TGTGCCAGCAGCTCCGGTGACCAATTTTCTCACAATGAGCAGTTCTTC
CASSSGDQFSHNEQFF
>TRBD1|TRBV11-2|NA|TRBJ1-2
TGTGCCAGCAGCCCGGGGACAGAAGCCCCCTATGGCTACACCTTC
CASSPGTEAPYGYTF
>NA|TRBV9|NA|TRBJ1-3
TGTGCCAGCAGCGTAGCTCCGCAGGGGCTAGGCAGAAACACCATATATTTT
CASSVAPQGLGRNTIYF
>NA|TRBV18|NA|TRBJ2-7
TGTGCCAGCTCACCAGAGTCCTACGAGCAGTACTTC
CASSPESYEQYF
>TRBD1|TRBV28|NA|TRBJ2-4
TGTGCCAGCAGCCCGGGACAGTTAAACATTCAGTACTTC
CASSPGQLNIQYF
>TRBD1|TRBV6-5|NA|TRBJ1-1
TGTGCCAGCAGACCCCCGGGACAGGGGAACACTGAAGCTTTCTTT
CASRPPGQGNTEAFF
>NA|TRBV5-1|NA|TRBJ1-1
TGCGCCAGCAGCGCGTTACAGGCGGGAACTGAAGCTTTCTTT
CASSALQAGTEAFF
>NA|TRBV18|NA|TRBJ1-1
TGTGCCAGCTCACCAAGGAAACAGGGCTTGAACACTGAAGCTTTCTTT
CASSPRKQGLNTEAFF
>NA|TRBV10-1|NA|TRBJ2-2
TGCGCCAGGCGCTCGGGACTTATGTTAACCGGGGAGCTGTTTTTT
CARRSGLMLTGELFF
>NA|TRBV5-1|NA|TRBJ1-1
TGCGCCAGCAGCTCCGACCTTTTGCTTGAAGCTTTCTTT
CASSSDLLLEAFF
>NA|TRBV5-1|NA|TRBJ2-5
TGCGCCAGCAGCCCGGGCAGCATGGGAGAGACCCAGTACTTC
CASSPGSMGETQYF
>NA|TRBV5-4|NA|TRBJ2-6
TGTGCCAGCAGCACGGACGGGGAGTGGGCCAACGTCCTGACTTTC
CASSTDGEWANVLTF
>NA|TRBV2|NA|TRBJ2-7
TGTGCCAGCAGTGAAGGCTCTGGTTATTCGGGCTCCTACGAGCAGTACTTC
CASSEGSGYSGSYEQYF
>NA|TRBV19|NA|TRBJ2-7
TGTGCCAGTAGTGAATCTCGGACCACCTACGAGCAGTACTTC
CASSESRTTYEQYF
>NA|TRBV10-1|NA|TRBJ2-3
TGCGCCAGCAGGCCCGGCGTGGCTGGAGACACAGATACGCAGTATTTT
CASRPGVAGDTDTQYF
>NA|TRBV30|once|TRBJ1-5
TGTGCCTGGAGTCCCTTTGGGCTCGATCAGCCCCAGCATTTT
CAWSPFGLDQPQHF